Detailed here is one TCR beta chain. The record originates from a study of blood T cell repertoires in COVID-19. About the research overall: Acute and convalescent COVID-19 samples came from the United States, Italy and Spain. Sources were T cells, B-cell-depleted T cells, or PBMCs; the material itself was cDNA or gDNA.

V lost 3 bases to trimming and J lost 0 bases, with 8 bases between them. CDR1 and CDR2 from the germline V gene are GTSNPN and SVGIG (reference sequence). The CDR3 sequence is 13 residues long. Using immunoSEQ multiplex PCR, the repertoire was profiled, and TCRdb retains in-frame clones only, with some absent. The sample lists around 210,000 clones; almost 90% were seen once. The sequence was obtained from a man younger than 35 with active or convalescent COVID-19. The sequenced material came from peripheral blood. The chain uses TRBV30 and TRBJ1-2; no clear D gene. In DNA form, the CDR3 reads TGTGCCTGGAGCGCGGATTCTAACTATGGCTACACCTTC. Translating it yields CAWSADSNYGYTF.